One sample yielded the 14 T cell receptor beta chains listed below, sequenced in a study of response to subunit inactivated influenza vaccine. TCRdb re-analysed the RT-PCR reads in MiXCR, keeping a single row per CDR3 protein. Of over 150,000 distinct CDR3 sequences detected, 9.5% to 12% appear once; the ten largest clones hold 35% to 40%. The sample in question was CD8+ T cells sorted from PBMCs, obtained less than 30 months after vaccination. These receptors were collected from a man aged 50 to 69 who received an inactivated influenza vaccine.

In this sample, this clonotype turned up a few times. J is TRBJ1-1 and V is TRBV20-1, with D possibly matching TRBD1 (5 bases). Trimming stripped 0 bases from V and 5 bases from J, with 13 bases between. CDR1 is DFQATT and CDR2 is SNEGSKA in the germline V gene (reference sequence). This CDR3 comprises 14 residues. CDR3 nucleotide sequence: TGCAGTGCTAGAGATCTGGACACGTGGACTGAAGCTTTCTTT. Translated, it gives CSARDLDTWTEAFF.

The rearrangement joins TRBV20-1 to TRBJ2-5; possible D gene TRBD2, 5 bases. Trimming stripped 5 bases from V and 0 bases from J, with 19 bases between. This CDR3 spans 16 amino acids. Germline loops: CDR1 DFQATT, CDR2 SNEGSKA (reference sequence). CDR3: CSAGVFAGSDQETQYF. The CDR3 DNA reads as TGCAGTGCTGGGGTTTTTGCTGGTAGCGACCAAGAGACCCAGTACTTC.

This clonotype was picked up one time. The rearrangement joins TRBV12-3 or TRBV12-4 to TRBJ2-5; possibly TRBD1 for D (6 bases). CDR3 length: 14 residues. Deletions cut 6 bases from V and 2 bases from J, with 13 bases between. CDR3 in amino acids: CASSPGTHQETQYF. CDR3 bases: TGTGCCAGCAGCCCTGGGACACATCAAGAGACCCAGTACTTC.

As regards this clonotype: One end of the junction fails to match germline, which may point to a read error. The V call is TRBV20-1, the J call TRBJ1-1; a weak D match, TRBD1 (5 bases). This CDR3 has 13 residues. CDR1 is DFQATT and CDR2 is SNEGSKA in the germline V gene (reference sequence). The CDR3 spells CSARDPGTTEAFF. The DNA for the CDR3 is TGCAGCGCTAGAGACCCCGGGACCACTGAAGCTTTCTTT.

This clonotype appeared a few times. The rearrangement uses TRBV3-1 and TRBJ2-5; possibly TRBD1 for D (6 bases). Germline values: CDR1 LGHDT, CDR2 YNNKEL (reference sequence). Trimming removed 9 bases from V and 4 bases from J, with 12 bases in between. The CDR3 runs 12 residues. The CDR3 DNA is TGTGCCAGGACGCGAGGGGGAGAGACCCAGTACTTC. It translates to CARTRGGETQYF.

CDR3: CASRRSANSYNEQFF. The DNA for the CDR3 is TGTGCCAGCAGACGTTCAGCGAACTCCTACAATGAGCAGTTCTTC. V usage is TRBV11-1 and J usage is TRBJ2-1; no reliable D call. Germline V lookup: CDR1 SGHAT, CDR2 FQDESV (reference sequence). V lost 6 bases and J 0 bases, leaving 12 bases between the germline ends. This CDR3 spans 15 amino acids. The variable domain in full, with the rest retrieved from reference TRBV11-1 and TRBJ2-1, is EAEVAQSPRYKITEKSQAVAFWCDPISGHATLYWYRQILGQGPELLVQFQDESVVDDSQLPKDRFSAERLKGVDSTLKIQPAELGDSAMYLCASRRSANSYNEQFFGPGTRLTVL.

V gene TRBV4-3 combines with J gene TRBJ2-5; TRBD1 agrees at 9 bases. The germline V gene has CDR1 LGHNA and CDR2 YSLEER. V dropped 0 bases and J dropped 5; count of bases not matched to a gene: 7. This CDR3 has 16 amino acids. CDR3 residues: CASSQEYRGLGETQYF. As DNA, the CDR3 is TGCGCCAGCAGCCAAGAATACAGGGGGCTGGGGGAGACCCAGTACTTC.

This chain links TRBV10-3 with TRBJ2-7; no reliable D call. V lost 2 bases and J lost 0, with 5 bases in between. The germline gives CDR1 ENHRY, CDR2 SYGVKD. The CDR3 runs 13 residues. The CDR3: CAISEDTSYEQYF. The CDR3 DNA sequence: TGTGCCATCAGTGAGGACACCTCCTACGAGCAGTACTTC.

The chain recombines TRBV9 with TRBJ2-1; D perhaps matches TRBD1 (6 bases). The V gene's germline CDR1 is SGDLS and CDR2 YYNGEE. V shed 0 bases and J shed 2 bases, with 9 bases lying between them. The CDR3 runs 15 residues. CDR3 DNA sequence: TGTGCCAGCAGCGTAGCCGGACAGACCTACAATGAGCAGTTCTTC. Protein: CASSVAGQTYNEQFF.

This clonotype was seen many times. This chain connects TRBV29-1 to TRBJ2-7; tentatively, D is TRBD1 (5 bases). Germline V gene sequence: CDR1 SQVTM, CDR2 ANQGSEA. Trimming stripped 2 bases from V and 4 bases from J, with 12 bases between. The CDR3 runs to 13 residues. This CDR3 is CSVESDTGYEQYF. The CDR3 DNA is TGCAGCGTTGAATCGGACACCGGATACGAGCAGTACTTC.

There are many counts of this clonotype. This chain uses TRBV12-3 or TRBV12-4 with TRBJ2-5, with D perhaps assigned TRBD1 or TRBD2 (5 bases each). This CDR3 region has 15 residues. V shed 7 bases and J shed 2 bases, with 17 bases lying between them. CDR3 DNA: TGTGCCAGCAAAGGGACCACTACACCGCAAGAGACCCAGTACTTC. Amino acids: CASKGTTTPQETQYF.

V and J are TRBV6-6 and TRBJ2-7, with 7 nucleotides matching TRBD2. CDR1 is MNHNY and CDR2 is SVGAGI in the germline V gene (reference sequence). V gave up 0 bases and J gave up 7 bases; unmatched junction bases: 0. The CDR3 is made up of 12 amino acids. CDR3 residues: CASSYSRGEQYF. DNA of the CDR3: TGTGCCAGCAGTTACTCGCGGGGGGAGCAGTACTTC.

The V and J genes are TRBV25-1 and TRBJ2-5; D call uncertain. Germline values: CDR1 MGHDK, CDR2 SYGVNS. This CDR3 has 15 amino acids. Trimming pared 0 bases from V and 1 base from J, leaving 9 bases between. The CDR3 reads CASSEYGSTQETQYF. CDR3 nucleotide sequence: TGTGCCAGCAGTGAATATGGCTCCACCCAAGAGACCCAGTACTTC.

This sequence joins TRBV6-2 or TRBV6-3 and TRBJ2-7; 8 bases agree with TRBD2. The CDR3 is 14 amino acids. CDR1 and CDR2 from the germline V gene are MNHEY and SVGEGT. The J segment lost 6 bases and the V segment lost 6 bases, leaving 10 bases of the junction unmatched. CDR3 sequence: CASRTGTSLFEQYF. CDR3 nucleotide sequence: TGTGCCAGCAGGACCGGGACTAGTCTATTCGAGCAGTACTTC.